This T cell receptor (beta chain) appears in the sequencing data of a study of T cell responses to AZD1222 COVID-19 vaccine. The CDR3 extends over 9 amino acids. Germline V gene lookup returns CDR1 LGHDT and CDR2 YNNKEL (reference sequence). Trimming took off 7 bases at V and 14 bases at J, with 11 bases between the two ends. Sequenced by immunoSEQ multiplex PCR; TCRdb stores in-frame clones only, minus some. The table shows 150,000 to 200,000 clones, with 85% to 95% occurring only once. The sequence came from an adult who received the AZD1222 COVID-19 vaccine. The rearrangement joins TRBV3-1 (or the pseudogene TRBV3-2) to TRBJ1-1; TRBD1 is a possible D gene (6 bases). The sequencing here drew on peripheral blood, taken 28 days after the second AZD1222 dose. The CDR3 DNA is TGTGCCAGCATGAGGGGGGCATTCTTT. Translated: CASMRGAFF.